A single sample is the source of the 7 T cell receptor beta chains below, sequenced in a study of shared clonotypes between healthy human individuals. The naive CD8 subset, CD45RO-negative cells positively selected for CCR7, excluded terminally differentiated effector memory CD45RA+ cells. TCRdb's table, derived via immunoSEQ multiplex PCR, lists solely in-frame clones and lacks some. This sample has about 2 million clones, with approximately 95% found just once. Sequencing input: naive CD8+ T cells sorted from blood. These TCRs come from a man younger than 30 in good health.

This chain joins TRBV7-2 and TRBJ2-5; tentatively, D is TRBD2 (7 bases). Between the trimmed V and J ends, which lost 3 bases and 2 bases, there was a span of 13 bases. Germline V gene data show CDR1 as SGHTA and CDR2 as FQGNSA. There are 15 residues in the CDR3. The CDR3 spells CASSLLGGPQETQYF. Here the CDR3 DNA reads TGTGCCAGCAGCTTGCTCGGGGGGCCACAAGAGACCCAGTACTTC.

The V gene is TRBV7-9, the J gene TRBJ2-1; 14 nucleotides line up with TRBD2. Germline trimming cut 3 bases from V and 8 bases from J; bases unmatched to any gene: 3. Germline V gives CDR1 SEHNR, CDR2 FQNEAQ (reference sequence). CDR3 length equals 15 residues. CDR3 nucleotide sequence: TGTGCCAGCAGCTTCTTGGGACTAGCGGGAGATGAGCAGTTCTTC. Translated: CASSFLGLAGDEQFF.

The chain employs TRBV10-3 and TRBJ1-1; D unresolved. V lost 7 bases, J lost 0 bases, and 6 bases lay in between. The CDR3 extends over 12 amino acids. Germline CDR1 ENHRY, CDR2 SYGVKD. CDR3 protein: CAIIGVNTEAFF. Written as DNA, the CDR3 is TGTGCCATCATCGGGGTGAACACTGAAGCTTTCTTT.

This CDR3 reads CASSVTGSTDTQYF. DNA for the CDR3: TGTGCCAGCAGCGTAACAGGGTCCACAGATACGCAGTATTTT. V is TRBV9 and J is TRBJ2-3, with D maybe TRBD1 (6 bases). From germline, CDR1 is SGDLS and CDR2 YYNGEE. The CDR3 consists of 14 residues. V dropped 1 base and J dropped 2 bases, with 8 bases sitting between them.

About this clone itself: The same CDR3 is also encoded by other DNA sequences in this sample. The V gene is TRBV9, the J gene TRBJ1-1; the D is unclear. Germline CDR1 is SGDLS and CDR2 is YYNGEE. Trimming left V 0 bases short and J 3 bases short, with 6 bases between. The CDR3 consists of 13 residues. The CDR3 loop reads CASSVAGYTEAFF. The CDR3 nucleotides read TGTGCCAGCAGCGTAGCGGGGTACACTGAAGCTTTCTTT.

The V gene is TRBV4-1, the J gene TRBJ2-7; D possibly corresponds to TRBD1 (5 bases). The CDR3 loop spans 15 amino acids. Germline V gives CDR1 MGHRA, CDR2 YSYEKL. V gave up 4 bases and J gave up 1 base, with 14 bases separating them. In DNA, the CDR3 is TGCGCCAGCAGCCCCAAGGACACCGTTTCCTACGAGCAGTACTTC. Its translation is CASSPKDTVSYEQYF.

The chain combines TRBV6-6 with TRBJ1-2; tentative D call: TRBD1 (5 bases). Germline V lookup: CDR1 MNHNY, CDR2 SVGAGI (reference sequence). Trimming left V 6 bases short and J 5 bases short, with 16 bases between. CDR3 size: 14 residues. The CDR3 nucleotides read TGTGCCAGCAGAACCCAAGGAGGGGTATATGGCTACACCTTC. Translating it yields CASRTQGGVYGYTF.